Listed below are T cell receptor beta chains from one sample, sequenced in a study of breast tumors, draining lymph nodes, adjacent tissues. TCRdb called the multiplex PCR reads again in MiXCR, with one record for every CDR3 protein. The table includes 150,000 to 200,000 distinct CDR3 sequences, 30% to 35% detected once. Input material: axillary lymph node tissue. The receptors derive from a female donor with breast cancer. Some clones in this sample may be carry-over from other donors' samples. The CDR3 runs from the conserved cysteine through the conserved F or W. The D gene is left open where the match is weak. Size is omitted from some rows. Given values are once, few, many or a class for expanded clones.

abundance	v_gene	d_gene	j_gene	CDR3nt	CDR3aa
-	TRBV9	-	TRBJ2-7	TGTGCCAGCAGCTCCGGGGATAGCTCCTACGAGCAGTACTTC	CASSSGDSSYEQYF
many	TRBV12-5	-	TRBJ2-5	TGTGCTAGTGGTGACCGGGTCGGGACCCAGTACTTC	CASGDRVGTQYF
-	TRBV2	-	TRBJ1-2	TGTGCCAGCAGTGAAAGTCCGACGATTAACTATGGCCACACCTTC	CASSESPTINYGHTF
few	TRBV10-3	-	TRBJ1-1	TGTGCCATCAGTGTAGGGGAGGGGATGAACACTGAAGCTTTCTTT	CAISVGEGMNTEAFF
many	TRBV20-1	TRBD1	TRBJ2-7	TGCAGTGCTAGCCCGGGACAGGGGGCTTTCGAGCAGTACTTC	CSASPGQGAFEQYF
many	TRBV20-1	TRBD2	TRBJ2-7	TGCAGTGCTAGAGATCTGGATAGCGGGGTACCCTACGAGCAGTACTTC	CSARDLDSGVPYEQYF
few	TRBV27	TRBD1	TRBJ1-5	TGTGCCAGCAGTTCGGGAACAGGGGATAATCAGCCCCAGCATTTT	CASSSGTGDNQPQHF
many	TRBV29-1	-	TRBJ2-3	TGCAGCGTTGAAACGGGACGCCACCACTTAGATACGCAGTATTTT	CSVETGRHHLDTQYF
many	TRBV6-2/TRBV6-3	TRBD1	TRBJ1-5	TGTGCCAGCAGTCAGAGGGGGGACAGAAATCAGCCCCAGCATTTT	CASSQRGDRNQPQHF
many	TRBV19	TRBD1	TRBJ2-3	TGTGCCAGTAGACACAGGGGGTCGGGCACAGATACGCAGTATTTT	CASRHRGSGTDTQYF
-	TRBV7-3	-	TRBJ1-2	TGTGCCAGCAGCCAGACTAGCGGGGGGGCGCCAGATACGCAGTATGGCTACACCTTC	CASSQTSGGAPDTQYGYTF
many	TRBV7-8	TRBD2	TRBJ2-1	TGTGCCAGCAGCTTGGTTGGAGCGGGGGGTCGTTACAATGAGCAGTTCTTC	CASSLVGAGGRYNEQFF
many	TRBV11-3	TRBD2	TRBJ2-3	TGTGCCAGCAGTCAAGGGAGGGCTAGCACAGATACGCAGTATTTT	CASSQGRASTDTQYF
few	TRBV19	-	TRBJ1-1	TGTGCCAGTGCGTACGGGGGTGAAGCTTTCTTT	CASAYGGEAFF
many	TRBV7-2	TRBD1	TRBJ1-2	TGTGCCAGCAGCTTAGACAGGACAGGGCCCACCACTAACTATGGCTACACCTTC	CASSLDRTGPTTNYGYTF
-	TRBV12-3/TRBV12-4	-	TRBJ1-1	TGTGCCAGCTCCTCCAACGCTGAAGCTTTCTTT	CASSSNAEAFF
many	TRBV7-2	-	TRBJ2-6	TGTGCCAGCAGCACAAGTCTCTCTGGGGCCAACGTCCTGACTTTC	CASSTSLSGANVLTF
-	TRBV4-2	-	TRBJ1-4	TGTGCCAGCACCCTAGGTAAAGGAGAAAAACTGTTTTTT	CASTLGKGEKLFF
-	TRBV6-6	-	TRBJ2-2	TGTGCCAGCAGTTCGGCTAGCGGGGAGCTGTTTTTT	CASSSASGELFF
many	TRBV9	-	TRBJ2-3	TGTGCCAGCAGCGTACCCTCCACAGATACGCAGTATTTT	CASSVPSTDTQYF
-	TRBV5-8	-	TRBJ2-5	TGTGCCAGCAGCTCCCTTGGGGCGCAGTTAGAGACCCAGTACTTC	CASSSLGAQLETQYF
-	TRBV5-4	-	TRBJ2-5	TGTGCCAGCAGCTTGGTAGCGGCGGGCCAAGAGACCCAGTACTTC	CASSLVAAGQETQYF
-	TRBV9	-	TRBJ1-3	TGTGCCAGCAGCTTCATGACAGGCCACTCTGGAAACGCCATATGTTTT	CASSFMTGHSGNAICF
-	TRBV18	-	TRBJ2-7	TGTGCCGGCTCACCACGGGGGCCACTCTACGAGCAGTACTTC	CAGSPRGPLYEQYF
few	TRBV3-1	-	TRBJ1-3	TGTGCCAGCAGCCAAGAATTCTCTGGAAACACCATATATTTT	CASSQEFSGNTIYF
many	TRBV11-3	-	TRBJ1-4	TGTGCCAGCAGCTTAGTCCAGAGCTCGATGATCAATGAAAAACTGTTTTTT	CASSLVQSSMINEKLFF
many	TRBV5-8	TRBD1	TRBJ1-5	TGTGCCAGCAGCTTGGGTACAGGGGCAATCCGGCCCCAGCATTTT	CASSLGTGAIRPQHF
-	TRBV27	-	TRBJ1-5	TGTGCCATCTCCCGGACTAGCGGGAGAGATACGCAGCATTTT	CAISRTSGRDTQHF
many	TRBV20-1	-	TRBJ2-3	TGCAGTGCCAAGAGGGGAGTAGATACGCAGTATTTT	CSAKRGVDTQYF
many	TRBV12-5	-	TRBJ1-5	TGTGCTAGTGGTTTGGTAACGGACACCACTACGAATCAGCCCCAGCATTTT	CASGLVTDTTTNQPQHF
few	TRBV20-1	-	TRBJ2-7	TGCAGTGCTAGGGGCGGTCTTAGCTCCTCCGAGCAGTACTTC	CSARGGLSSSEQYF
many	TRBV2	TRBD2	TRBJ2-1	TGTGCCGGAATAGCGGGAGGGTACGATGAGCAGTTCTTC	CAGIAGGYDEQFF
medium-sized	TRBV7-6	TRBD2	TRBJ2-5	TGTGCCAGCAGCAGCTCTAGCGGGCCCCAGTACTTC	CASSSSSGPQYF
medium-sized	TRBV9	-	TRBJ1-6	TGTGCCAGCGGAAGGGACAACCTATGTGGGGGGGGAGGTTCACCCCTCCACTTT	CASGRDNLCGGGGSPLHF
-	TRBV7-2	TRBD2	TRBJ2-3	TGTGCCAGCAGCTTACTGGCGGGGGGGTACACAGGTACGCAGTATTTT	CASSLLAGGYTGTQYF
-	TRBV6-2/TRBV6-3	-	TRBJ2-3	TGTGCCAGCAGTTACTTACCCCTAGCCCGGGGGTCTAGCACAGATACGCAGTATTTT	CASSYLPLARGSSTDTQYF
many	TRBV7-2	-	TRBJ2-1	TGTGCCAGCAGCTTGGCCGGGACCCCGGGCGGTGAGCAGTTCTTC	CASSLAGTPGGEQFF
-	TRBV10-3	-	TRBJ1-1	TGTGCCATCGTTGTGAACACTGAAGCTTTCTTT	CAIVVNTEAFF
-	TRBV20-1	-	TRBJ1-4	TGCAGTGCTAGAGGGGGTGAAAAACTGTTTTTT	CSARGGEKLFF
many	TRBV5-1	TRBD2	TRBJ2-1	TGCGCCAGCAGCCCACGGGGGGGTTCATACAATGAGCAGTTCTTC	CASSPRGGSYNEQFF
few	TRBV14	TRBD1	TRBJ1-2	TGTGCCAGCAGCCACACAGGGGGCGCCGTTGGTGGCTACACCTTC	CASSHTGGAVGGYTF
-	TRBV5-1	-	TRBJ1-4	TGCGCCAGCAGCTCGGGGGGGCGCGAAAAACTGTTTTTT	CASSSGGREKLFF
many	TRBV30	-	TRBJ1-3	TGTGCCTGGAGGTCTTCTGGAAACACCATATATTTT	CAWRSSGNTIYF
-	TRBV7-3	TRBD2	TRBJ2-7	TGTGCCAGCGGTTCCGCGGGCGGGGGGGCCCACGAGCAGTACTTC	CASGSAGGGAHEQYF
-	TRBV5-1	TRBD1	TRBJ2-6	TGCGCCAGCAGCTACGGGGACAGACTCTCTCTCTCTGGGGCCAACGTCCTGACTTTC	CASSYGDRLSLSGANVLTF
-	TRBV14	-	TRBJ1-1	TGTGCCAGCAGCCACTTATCACAGAGGGAAGCTTTCTTT	CASSHLSQREAFF
many	TRBV6-5	-	TRBJ2-2	TGTGCCAGCAGTTACGCCGGGGAGCTGTTTTTT	CASSYAGELFF
few	TRBV6-5	-	TRBJ2-1	TGTGCCAGCAGTCCCCCTCGAGGGAGAGGGTTCTTC	CASSPPRGRGFF
many	TRBV6-1	-	TRBJ2-2	TGTGCCAGCAGTCGTTTTGAGGGCGGGGAGCTGTTTTTT	CASSRFEGGELFF
-	TRBV19	-	TRBJ1-4	TGTGCCAGTAGTATGGGTCAGGTTAATGAAAAACTGTTTTTT	CASSMGQVNEKLFF
many	TRBV4-2	-	TRBJ1-5	TGTGCCAGCAGCCAAGACCGAGATTTGACAGGACCGGCGTGGTGGGCCCAGCATTTT	CASSQDRDLTGPAWWAQHF
-	TRBV9	-	TRBJ2-1	TGTGCCAGCAGCGTAGAGGCAACTCTCTCCTACAATGAGCAGTTCTTC	CASSVEATLSYNEQFF
-	TRBV5-6	-	TRBJ1-2	TGTGCCAGCAGCTTGAGACTCCCACAGGACTACTATGGCTACACCTTC	CASSLRLPQDYYGYTF
-	TRBV2	-	TRBJ1-5	TGTGCTAGCAGACCCAGGGCCCTCAATCAGCCCCAGCGTTTT	CASRPRALNQPQRF
-	TRBV7-9	-	TRBJ1-2	TGTGCCAGCAGCTTAGAGCTCAGGTCTCTGCAGGGCTACCCCTTC	CASSLELRSLQGYPF
-	TRBV20-1	TRBD2	TRBJ2-7	TGCAGTGCTAGTGCGCGGGAGTTGGCCTTAACGGGGCAGTACTTC	CSASARELALTGQYF